The 24 T cell receptor beta chains below were found in one sample sequenced in a study of T-cell reconstitution after alpha-beta-depleted transplantation in children (dated by TCRdb to about 2016). The library was generated by PCR. Instrument used: Illumina HiSeq 2500. TCR library preparation used molecular barcoding, with unique molecular identifiers applied to normalize quantification of the TCRbeta repertoire. TCRdb took the public reads, trimmed them with fastp at Q25, ran MiXCR for clone calling and kept in-frame beta chains. Every CDR3 protein is listed once, alongside the most common genes and DNA of its rows. The sample includes under 750,000 distinct CDR3 sequences, with roughly 23% observed a single time. 12% to 15% of the sample is taken by the ten largest. The sample's treatment or condition label, in plain terms: allogeneic hematopoietic cell transplantation with graft depleted of TCRalphabeta T cells and CD19 B cells.

Sequences were derived from PBMCs, mostly from graft donor cells, sampled 360 days after TCRalphabeta/CD19-depleted stem cell transplant. The receptors stem from a boy younger than two who had a stem cell transplant for acute myeloid leukemia, so the T cells may come from the graft donor.

This clonotype was observed many times. The J gene is TRBJ2-1, the V gene TRBV9, with 7 positions matching TRBD1. Germline CDR1 SGDLS, CDR2 YYNGEE. CDR3 length equals 17 residues. The V gene end was trimmed by 3 bases and the J gene end by 6 bases; junction bases not matched to a gene: 15. CDR3 coding DNA: TGTGCCAGCAGCGCCGACAGGGTCTCCAGCACATTCAATGAGCAGTTCTTC. Residues: CASSADRVSSTFNEQFF.

The J gene is TRBJ2-2, the V gene TRBV11-2; no firm D call. CDR1 is SGHAT and CDR2 is FQNNGV in the germline V gene. This CDR3 contains 20 residues. V lost 2 bases and J lost 1, with 23 bases in between. The DNA for the CDR3 is TGTGCCAGCAGCTTATGGTACAGCCTTCCGAACCTAATGAACACCGGGGAGCTGTTTTTT. It yields the protein CASSLWYSLPNLMNTGELFF.

This clonotype came up a few times. The chain is built from TRBV7-9 and TRBJ1-5; D is uncertain. The CDR3 totals 12 residues. V was shortened by 4 bases and J by 5 bases, with 6 bases between the two germline ends. CDR1 SEHNR and CDR2 FQNEAQ come from the germline V gene (reference sequence). Here the CDR3 DNA reads TGTGCCAGCAGCTGGAGTGATCAGCCCCAGCATTTT. It yields the protein CASSWSDQPQHF.

This clonotype was seen a few times. V is TRBV20-1 and J is TRBJ2-3; 7 bases are a match to TRBD1. Germline CDR1 and CDR2: DFQATT and SNEGSKA (reference sequence). Trimming at V came to 8 bases and at J to 0 bases, leaving 2 bases not matched to a gene. CDR3 length equals 12 residues. CDR3 sequence (DNA): TGCAGTTCGGGACAGAGCACAGATACGCAGTATTTT. Translated: CSSGQSTDTQYF.

V usage is TRBV27 and J usage is TRBJ2-1; 8 bases match TRBD2. Germline V gives CDR1 MNHEY, CDR2 SMNVEV (reference sequence). The CDR3 runs 17 residues. V lost 3 bases and J lost 8; bases outside the gene matches: 15. CDR3 nucleotides: TGTGCCAGCAGTTTTTCCCCCGGGGGGGCGAGTATGGATGAGCAGTTCTTC. Translating it yields CASSFSPGGASMDEQFF.

This clonotype turned up a few times. This chain uses TRBV7-9 with TRBJ1-6; possibly TRBD1 for D (6 bases). V was clipped by 10 bases and J by 7 bases, with 20 bases between them. CDR1 and CDR2 from the germline V gene are SEHNR and FQNEAQ (reference sequence). The CDR3 is 15 amino acids. The CDR3 is CATRNSAGENSPLHF. The CDR3 DNA sequence: TGTGCCACCCGAAATTCGGCAGGGGAAAATTCACCCCTCCACTTT. Filled out from reference TRBV7-9 and TRBJ1-6, the complete variable domain reads DTGVSQNPRHKITKRGQNVTFRCDPISEHNRLYWYRQTLGQGPEFLTYFQNEAQLEKSRLLSDRFSAERPKGSFSTLEIQRTEQGDSAMYLCATRNSAGENSPLHFGNGTRLTVT.

This clonotype was observed many times. The chain uses TRBV12-3 or TRBV12-4 and TRBJ2-7; 8 bases line up with TRBD2. Trimming cost V 10 bases and J 4 bases; bases outside gene matches: 9. The CDR3 is 13 amino acids. CDR3 coding DNA: TGTGCCACCGGGCGGGGGGCTCTGTACGAGCAGTACTTC. It codes for CATGRGALYEQYF.

A few counts support this clonotype. The chain couples TRBV6-5 to TRBJ2-7; 8 bases are a match to TRBD1. CDR1 is MNHEY, CDR2 SVGAGI, per germline. CDR3 length: 14 amino acids. Trimming took 2 bases from V and 7 from J; bases not matched to a gene: 7. CDR3 nucleotides: TGTGCCAGCAGTTACGGGCAGGGGGCGGGGGAGCAGTACGTC. Protein product: CASSYGQGAGEQYV.

This clonotype was recorded many times. This chain connects TRBV3-1 to TRBJ1-5; D unresolved. The germline V gene encodes CDR1 LGHDT and CDR2 YNNKEL (reference sequence). V lost 3 bases and J lost 4, with 10 bases in between. The CDR3 has 14 residues. The CDR3 here is CASSHAGINQPQHF. CDR3 coding DNA: TGTGCCAGCAGCCACGCAGGAATTAATCAGCCCCAGCATTTT.

This clonotype has ten or more counts. The CDR3 is CAWSVSPARKNIQYF. The DNA of the CDR3 is TGTGCCTGGAGTGTATCCCCGGCGCGCAAAAACATTCAGTACTTC. The V call is TRBV30, the J call TRBJ2-4, with unresolved D. The germline gives CDR1 GTSNPN, CDR2 SVGIG (reference sequence). V was trimmed by 0 bases and J by 3 bases, leaving 12 bases between them. The CDR3 extends over 15 amino acids.

The J gene is TRBJ2-3, the V gene TRBV7-2, with 11 bases that match TRBD2. V shed 3 bases, J shed 5 bases, and the junction held 10 bases outside the gene matches. The V gene's germline CDR1 is SGHTA and CDR2 FQGNSA. CDR3 length: 17 amino acids. This CDR3 is CASSFSHSGGAGDTQYF. The CDR3 DNA follows: TGTGCCAGCAGCTTTTCTCATAGCGGGGGGGCCGGAGATACGCAGTATTTT.

Many counts were recorded for this clonotype. In nucleotides, the CDR3 is TGCAGTGCTAGGGCCCCCGGGACTGCGGAGACCCAGTACTTC. Protein product: CSARAPGTAETQYF. The genes are TRBV20-1 and TRBJ2-5; tentative D call: TRBD2 (6 bases). With 3 bases removed from V and 5 bases from J, the gap between germline ends came to 16 bases. The germline V gene encodes CDR1 DFQATT and CDR2 SNEGSKA (reference sequence). The CDR3 is 14 amino acids.

This clonotype was seen more than once but under ten times. V gene TRBV12-3 or TRBV12-4 combines with J gene TRBJ2-2; weak D call: TRBD2 (6 bases). Trimming removed 10 bases at V and 0 bases at J, with 9 bases between. The CDR3 totals 13 residues. CDR3 loop: CATGLPNTGELFF. The CDR3 DNA reads TGTGCCACCGGACTACCGAACACCGGGGAGCTGTTTTTT.

This rearrangement joins TRBV20-1 to TRBJ2-1, with TRBD2 matching over 8 bases. The V gene's germline CDR1 is DFQATT and CDR2 SNEGSKA (reference sequence). V trimming: 3 bases; J trimming: 0 bases; junction bases outside the gene matches: 7. This CDR3 is built from 16 residues. CDR3 DNA: TGCAGTGCTAGGAGGGCGGGGGGCCTCTCCTACAATGAGCAGTTCTTC. Its translation is CSARRAGGLSYNEQFF.

This clonotype has at least ten counts. This chain uses TRBV24-1 with TRBJ2-5; 9 positions agree with TRBD1. Unmatched junction bases numbered 6, after V lost 4 bases and J lost 4 bases. Germline values: CDR1 KGHDR, CDR2 SFDVKD. There are 15 residues in the CDR3. The CDR3 sequence: CATSDPGQGGETQYF. In DNA, the CDR3 is TGTGCCACCAGTGACCCGGGACAGGGTGGAGAGACCCAGTACTTC.

This clonotype showed up just a few times. V usage is TRBV15 and J usage is TRBJ2-5; perhaps TRBD1 as D (5 bases). V lost 1 base, J lost 6 bases, and 9 bases lay in between. CDR1 LNHNV and CDR2 YYDKDF come from the germline V gene (reference sequence). The CDR3 totals 13 residues. The CDR3 region has the DNA TGTGCCACCAGCAGAGGCAGGGAAAAGACCCAGTACTTC. Protein product: CATSRGREKTQYF.

This clonotype was detected a few times. The genes are TRBV14 and TRBJ2-3; 7 positions agree with TRBD2. CDR1 is SGHDN and CDR2 is FVKESK in the germline V gene. The junction had 8 bases not matched to a gene; V was cut back by 0 bases and J by 2 bases. This CDR3 is 17 amino acids long. The CDR3 reads CASSQEARLANTDTQYF. As DNA, the CDR3 is TGTGCCAGCAGCCAAGAGGCGAGACTAGCTAACACAGATACGCAGTATTTT.

The V gene is TRBV12-3 or TRBV12-4, the J gene TRBJ2-5; D not certain. Trimming left V 4 bases short and J 9 bases short, with 9 bases between. The CDR3 has 11 amino acids. As DNA, the CDR3 is TGTGCCAGCAGTTCGTTCATGGCCCAGTACTTC. This translates into CASSSFMAQYF.

This clonotype was found a few times. The chain links TRBV6-1 to TRBJ2-1; 8 nucleotides align to TRBD2. CDR1 and CDR2 (germline): MNHNS, SASEGT. After removal of 6 bases from V and 6 bases from J, the junction contained 16 bases not matched to a gene. This CDR3 has 17 residues. In DNA form, the CDR3 reads TGTGCCAGCAGCCCCGGGGTAGCGGGGCGCCGCGGCAATGAGCAGTTCTTC. Protein product: CASSPGVAGRRGNEQFF.

The chain links TRBV6-2 or TRBV6-3 to TRBJ2-7; D could derive from TRBD1 or TRBD2 (6 bases each). The V and J ends lost 7 bases and 0 bases respectively, with 13 bases between them. CDR3 size: 14 residues. Germline V lookup: CDR1 MNHEY, CDR2 SVGEGT. The CDR3 loop reads CASTGGPYSYEQYF. The CDR3, as DNA: TGTGCCAGCACCGGGGGCCCCTACTCCTACGAGCAGTACTTC.

The chain has TRBV15 and TRBJ1-5; D gene unclear. CDR1 and CDR2 from the germline V gene are LNHNV and YYDKDF (reference sequence). The germline V and J ends were trimmed by 5 bases and 8 bases, with 19 bases remaining between them. CDR3 size: 15 residues. Here the CDR3 DNA reads TGTGCCACCAGCGGAACACTCCTATTCTCAGAGCCCCAGCATTTT. This translates into CATSGTLLFSEPQHF.

J is TRBJ2-3 and V is TRBV5-1; 10 bases line up with TRBD2. This CDR3 has 16 amino acids. The germline gives CDR1 SGHRS, CDR2 YFSETQ. V shed 3 bases and J 2 bases; nucleotides not matched to a gene: 6. CDR3 sequence (DNA): TGCGCCAGCAGCTACCGACTAGCGGGTGCCACAGATACGCAGTATTTT. Translating gives CASSYRLAGATDTQYF.

This rearrangement joins TRBV6-2 or TRBV6-3 to TRBJ1-5; 7 positions match TRBD1. The V and J ends lost 2 bases and 9 bases, in that order; junction bases with no gene match: 4. CDR1 and CDR2 from the germline V gene are MNHEY and SVGEGT. The CDR3 loop spans 13 amino acids. The CDR3 here is CASSYGGGRPQHF. The CDR3, as DNA: TGTGCCAGCAGTTACGGAGGGGGCCGGCCCCAGCATTTT.

The CDR3 DNA sequence: TGTGCCAGCAGATCACCAGGGGAAGATAATGAAAAACTGTTTTTT. Its protein is CASRSPGEDNEKLFF. The chain carries TRBV12-3 or TRBV12-4 and TRBJ1-4; a weak D match, TRBD1 (6 bases). CDR3 length equals 15 residues. Between the trimmed V and J ends, which lost 6 bases and 4 bases, there was a span of 15 bases.